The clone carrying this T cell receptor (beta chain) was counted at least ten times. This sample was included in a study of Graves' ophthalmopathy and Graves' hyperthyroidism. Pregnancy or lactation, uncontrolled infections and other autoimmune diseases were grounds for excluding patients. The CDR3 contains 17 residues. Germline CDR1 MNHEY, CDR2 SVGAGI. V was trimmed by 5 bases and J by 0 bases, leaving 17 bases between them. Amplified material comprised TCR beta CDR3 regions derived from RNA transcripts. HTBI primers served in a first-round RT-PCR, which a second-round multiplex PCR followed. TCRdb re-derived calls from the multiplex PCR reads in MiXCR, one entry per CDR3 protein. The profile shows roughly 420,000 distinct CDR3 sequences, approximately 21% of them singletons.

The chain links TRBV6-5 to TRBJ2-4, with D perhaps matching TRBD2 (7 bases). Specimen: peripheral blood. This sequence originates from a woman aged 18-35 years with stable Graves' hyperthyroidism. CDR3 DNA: TGTGCCAGCAGTCCCAAGGGGGGGAGAATAGCCAAAAACATTCAGTACTTC. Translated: CASSPKGGRIAKNIQYF.